The 15 T cell receptor beta chains below all came from one sample that was sequenced in a study of blood T cell repertoires in COVID-19 (dated by TCRdb to between 2020 and 2021). The method behind the library was the immunoSEQ multiplex PCR assay. TCRdb carries this immuneACCESS record with in-frame sequences only. Its versions omit some clonotypes, under half of them owing to an unresolved V gene in the studies checked, with the rest unexplained. Recorded for this sample are approximately 240,000 clones; roughly 81% of them occurred a single time. 2.9% of the sample is held by the ten biggest clonotypes. Source material: peripheral blood. These TCRs come from a man over 45 who had recovered from COVID-19.

With regard to this clone: The same CDR3 is also encoded by other DNA sequences in this sample. V gene TRBV28 combines with J gene TRBJ2-7, with D maybe TRBD1 (6 bases). This CDR3 is built from 13 residues. Germline loops: CDR1 MDHEN, CDR2 SYDVKM. V shed 3 bases and J shed 2 bases, with 8 bases lying between them. The CDR3 region has the DNA TGTGCCAGCAGTTTGGGACATACCTACGAGCAGTACTTC. Protein sequence: CASSLGHTYEQYF.

Comment on this clone: The sample holds other DNA sequences that translate to the same CDR3. This chain links TRBV19 with TRBJ1-1; D is undetermined. The CDR3 length is 14 residues. Trimming pared 1 base from V and 3 bases from J, leaving 9 bases between. Germline V gene lookup returns CDR1 LNHDA and CDR2 SQIVND (reference sequence). The CDR3 sequence: CASSIGGLDTEAFF. In nucleotides, the CDR3 is TGTGCCAGTAGTATAGGAGGGTTAGACACTGAAGCTTTCTTT. Supplemented by reference TRBV19 and TRBJ1-1, the full variable domain reads DGGITQSPKYLFRKEGQNVTLSCEQNLNHDAMYWYRQDPGQGLRLIYYSQIVNDFQKGDIAEGYSVSREKKESFPLTVTSAQKNPTAFYLCASSIGGLDTEAFFGQGTRLTVV.

This chain connects TRBV6-6 to TRBJ2-5; the match to TRBD2 covers 11 bases. Germline V lookup: CDR1 MNHNY, CDR2 SVGAGI (reference sequence). The CDR3 sequence is 13 residues long. V lost 8 bases to trimming and J lost 2 bases; unmatched junction nucleotides: 1. CDR3 sequence reads: CASGTSGQETQYF. CDR3 DNA sequence: TGTGCCAGCGGGACTAGCGGACAAGAGACCCAGTACTTC.

The V call is TRBV25-1, the J call TRBJ2-7; D is ambiguous. Trimming cost V 5 bases and J 1 base, with 12 bases left between them. Per germline, CDR1 MGHDK and CDR2 SYGVNS. The CDR3 loop spans 14 amino acids. The DNA of the CDR3 is TGTGCCAGCAGTCCACGTTACAGTTCCTACGAGCAGTACTTC. Translated: CASSPRYSSYEQYF.

This chain uses TRBV21-1 with TRBJ1-2. TRBV21-1 is marked as a pseudogene. The CDR3 consists of 13 residues. The CDR3 here is CASSKPDSYGYTF. Here the CDR3 DNA reads TGTGCCAGCAGCAAACCGGACTCCTACGGCTACACCTTC.

The rearrangement uses TRBV5-5 and TRBJ1-5; 12 positions agree with TRBD1. V gave up 4 bases and J gave up 2 bases; unmatched junction bases: 7. CDR3 length: 17 residues. CDR1 is SGHKS and CDR2 is YYEKEE in the germline V gene (reference sequence). The CDR3 bases are TGTGCCAGCAGCGGGGGACAGGGGGCCCGAGGCAATCAGCCCCAGCATTTT. It specifies CASSGGQGARGNQPQHF. The whole variable domain, filled in from reference TRBV5-5 and TRBJ1-5, reads DAGVTQSPTHLIKTRGQQVTLRCSPISGHKSVSWYQQVLGQGPQFIFQYYEKEERGRGNFPDRFSARQFPNYSSELNVNALLLGDSALYLCASSGGQGARGNQPQHFGDGTRLSIL.

This chain connects TRBV9 to TRBJ2-1, with TRBD2 as a possible D gene (5 bases). CDR1 is SGDLS and CDR2 is YYNGEE in the germline V gene. Between the trimmed V and J ends, which lost 4 bases and 7 bases, there was a span of 15 bases. This CDR3 is built from 14 residues. CDR3 nucleotides: TGTGCCAGCAGCCCCCTTCGAGCGGCGAATGAGCAGTTCTTC. Amino acid sequence: CASSPLRAANEQFF.

The chain joins TRBV5-6 to TRBJ1-3; 9 bases are shared with TRBD1. The CDR3 extends over 16 amino acids. J gave up 0 bases and V 7 bases, and 8 bases lay outside the gene matches. Germline values: CDR1 SGHDT, CDR2 YYEEEE. The CDR3 DNA is TGTGCCAGCGCTCTAACAGGGGGCTTCTCTGGAAACACCATATATTTT. It translates to CASALTGGFSGNTIYF.

In this sample, this clone turned up once. V is TRBV6-4 and J is TRBJ2-7; 7 nucleotides line up with TRBD2. V shed 5 bases and J 9 bases; nucleotides not matched to a gene: 22. Germline CDR1 reads MRHNA; CDR2 reads SNTAGT. There are 17 residues in the CDR3. The CDR3 region is CASSSRSARELPLGQYF. The DNA for the CDR3 is TGTGCCAGCAGTTCTAGGTCCGCGCGGGAGCTCCCACTTGGGCAGTACTTC.

The gene calls are TRBV5-1 and TRBJ2-1; 8 nucleotides line up with TRBD2. V dropped 1 base and J dropped 8; count of bases not matched to a gene: 17. This CDR3 has 18 amino acids. Germline V CDR1 and CDR2: SGHRS, YFSETQ. The CDR3 is CASSLFGRIGLATDEQFF. CDR3 bases: TGCGCCAGCAGCTTGTTCGGGCGCATCGGACTAGCCACGGATGAGCAGTTCTTC.

J is TRBJ1-1 and V is TRBV28; a possible D gene is TRBD1 (5 bases). With 5 bases removed from V and 5 bases from J, the gap between germline ends came to 15 bases. The CDR3 runs 14 residues. Germline CDR1 and CDR2: MDHEN and SYDVKM. The DNA of the CDR3 is TGTGCCAGCAGTCGGGGGGGATTTGGGACTGAAGCTTTCTTT. Translating it yields CASSRGGFGTEAFF.

About this clone itself: Other nucleotide sequences from this sample produce the same CDR3. The rearrangement joins TRBV9 to TRBJ1-6; D is undetermined. The CDR3 totals 14 residues. CDR1 and CDR2 from the germline V gene are SGDLS and YYNGEE. The germline V and J ends were trimmed by 0 bases and 5 bases, with 6 bases remaining between them. The CDR3 reads CASSVGRDNSPLHF. The CDR3 bases are TGTGCCAGCAGCGTAGGGCGGGATAATTCACCCCTCCACTTT. Using reference TRBV9 and TRBJ1-6 for the parts outside the CDR3, the full variable domain is DSGVTQTPKHLITATGQRVTLRCSPRSGDLSVYWYQQSLDQGLQFLIQYYNGEERAKGNILERFSAQQFPDLHSELNLSSLELGDSALYFCASSVGRDNSPLHFGNGTRLTVT.

The chain recombines TRBV30 with TRBJ2-3, with a weak D call TRBD2 (5 bases). The germline V gene encodes CDR1 GTSNPN and CDR2 SVGIG (reference sequence). With 0 bases removed from V and 1 base from J, the gap between germline ends came to 11 bases. This CDR3 spans 15 amino acids. The CDR3 loop is CAWSVRSARTDTQYF. In DNA, the CDR3 is TGTGCCTGGAGTGTACGTAGCGCCCGCACAGATACGCAGTATTTT.

This chain joins TRBV7-2 and TRBJ2-1; 8 bases line up with TRBD2. Germline V gene lookup returns CDR1 SGHTA and CDR2 FQGNSA. Trimming at V came to 6 bases and at J to 7 bases, leaving 5 bases not matched to a gene. This CDR3 spans 13 amino acids. The CDR3 loop reads CASRLTSANEQFF. The CDR3, as DNA: TGTGCCAGCAGATTGACTAGCGCAAATGAGCAGTTCTTC.

Only a few counts were recorded for this clone. V usage is TRBV27 and J usage is TRBJ2-7; 7 nucleotides agree with TRBD1. Germline V gives CDR1 MNHEY, CDR2 SMNVEV (reference sequence). CDR3 length: 14 amino acids. The V segment lost 3 bases and the J segment 4 bases; nucleotides outside the gene matches: 6. The CDR3 DNA sequence: TGTGCCAGCAGTTTGTCCACGACAGGGTACGAGCAGTACTTC. Its protein product is CASSLSTTGYEQYF.